The present T cell receptor (beta chain) was sequenced within a study of CXCR3-negative and CXCR3-positive naive CD8 T cells. Carrying UMI labels, the TRB cDNA libraries were prepared through 5' RACE. TCRdb reprocessed the 5' RACE reads, keeping one entry per CDR3 protein, no DNA. This specimen shows 7,500 to 8,500 distinct CDR3 sequences; the ten leading clones hold 1.5% to 2.5%. Germline V gives CDR1 MNHNY, CDR2 SVGAGI (reference sequence). The CDR3 is 16 residues long. Study-level findings and limits: In cryopreserved cells, CXCR3 expression partially decreased, and fresh PBMCs were used in most assays. Naive CXCR3-negative and CXCR3-positive cells had similar TRBV-TRBJ usage; memory differed. For CXCR3-positive naive cells, TRB CDR3s were more hydrophobic than those of CXCR3-negative naive cells.

Definition of naive CD8+ T cells rested on a CD45RO-CCR7+CD27+CD95- profile. This clonotype is deemed medium-sized by its frequency. As yet, its antigen is unknown. This sequence originates from a human donor in good health. Some clones in this sample may be carry-over from other donors' samples. Sequencing was done on a sample of naive CXCR3+ CD8+ T cells from blood. Subset: CD45RO-CCR7+CD27+CD95- naive CD8+ T cells expressing CXCR3 (TNR3+). The rearrangement joins TRBV6-6 to TRBJ1-1. CDR3: CASRTPQTLMNTEAFF.